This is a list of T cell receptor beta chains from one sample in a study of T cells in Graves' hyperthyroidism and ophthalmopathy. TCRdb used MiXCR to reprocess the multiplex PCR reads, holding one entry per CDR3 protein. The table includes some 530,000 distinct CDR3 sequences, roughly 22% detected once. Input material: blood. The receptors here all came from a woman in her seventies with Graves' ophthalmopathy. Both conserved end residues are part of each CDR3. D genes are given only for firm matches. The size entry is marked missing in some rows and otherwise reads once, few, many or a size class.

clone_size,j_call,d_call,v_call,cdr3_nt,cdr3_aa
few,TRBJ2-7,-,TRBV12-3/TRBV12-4,TGTGCCAGCAGTTTACATCCCGCGGGGCTCCTCCCTCGGGAGCAGTACTTC,CASSLHPAGLLPREQYF
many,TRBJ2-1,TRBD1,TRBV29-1,TGCAGCGCTATGACAGGGGGCTATGAGCAGTTCTTC,CSAMTGGYEQFF
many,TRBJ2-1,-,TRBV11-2,TGTGCCAGCAGCTTTAACAGAGGGCCCCTAGACGAGCAGTTCTTC,CASSFNRGPLDEQFF
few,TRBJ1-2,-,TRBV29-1,TGCAGCGTTGAAACCATTAAACAGGGTCGATTCGGCTACACCTTC,CSVETIKQGRFGYTF
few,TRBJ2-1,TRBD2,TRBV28,TGTGCCAGCAGGAAAACTCGGGGGACTAGCGGGAGTTTTAGGAATGAGCAGTTCTTC,CASRKTRGTSGSFRNEQFF
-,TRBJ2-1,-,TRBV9,TGTGCCAGCAGCGTTACGGCTGAAAATGAGCAGTTCTTC,CASSVTAENEQFF
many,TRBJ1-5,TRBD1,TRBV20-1,TGCAGTGCTTCGACAGGGTTACGGCAGCCCCAGCATTTT,CSASTGLRQPQHF
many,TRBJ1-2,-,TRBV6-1,TGTGCCAGCAGTGTCCGGGACGCATCTAACTATGGCTACACCTTC,CASSVRDASNYGYTF
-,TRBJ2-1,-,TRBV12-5,TGTGCTAGTGGTTCCAATCGGGGCCACCTCGATGCCAATGAGCAGTTCTTC,CASGSNRGHLDANEQFF
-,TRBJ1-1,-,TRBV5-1,TGCGCCAGCAGCTTGGCGGGGGGCGTAGGGGCTTTCTTT,CASSLAGGVGAFF
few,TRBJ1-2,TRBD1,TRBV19,TGTGCCAGTAGTGACCGGGACAGGGGGCGAGCTGGCTATGGCTACACCTTC,CASSDRDRGRAGYGYTF
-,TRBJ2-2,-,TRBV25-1,TGTGCCAGCAATCCAGGGGCCGGGGAGCTGTTTTTT,CASNPGAGELFF
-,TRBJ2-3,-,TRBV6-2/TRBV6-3,TGTGCCAGCAGAACTCCCCCAGGGCCAGATACGCAGTATTTT,CASRTPPGPDTQYF
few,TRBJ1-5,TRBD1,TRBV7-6,TGTGCCAGCAGCCACGGACAGGGGGTCGGTCAGCCCCAGCATTTT,CASSHGQGVGQPQHF
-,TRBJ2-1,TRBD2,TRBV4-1,TGCGCCAGCAGCCCCGGACTAGCGGCTTCCGGGGAGCAGTTCTTC,CASSPGLAASGEQFF
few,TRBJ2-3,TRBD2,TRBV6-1,TGTGCCAGCAGTGCTAGCGGGGGCACAGATACGCAGTATTTT,CASSASGGTDTQYF
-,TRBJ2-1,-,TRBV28,TGTGCCAGCAGGGAGGGTAGCGGAAACGGTGAGCAGTTCTTC,CASREGSGNGEQFF
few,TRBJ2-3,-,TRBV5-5,TGTGCCGGCAGCTTGGAACTACATTCAGATACGCAGTATTTT,CAGSLELHSDTQYF
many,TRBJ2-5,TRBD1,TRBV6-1,TGTGCCAGCAGTACGGGGACAGGGGAGACCCAGTACTTC,CASSTGTGETQYF
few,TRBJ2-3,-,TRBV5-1,TGCGCCAGCAGCTTGACGATAGCGGCAGATACGCAGTATTTT,CASSLTIAADTQYF
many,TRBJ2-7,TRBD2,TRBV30,TGTGCCTGGAGTTTGCCTAGCGGAACCTACGAGCAGTACTTC,CAWSLPSGTYEQYF
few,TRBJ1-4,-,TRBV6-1,TGTGCCAGCAGTTCGAGACAGCCAGCCCAGGCTAATGAAAAACTGTTTTTT,CASSSRQPAQANEKLFF
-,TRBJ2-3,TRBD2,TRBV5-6,TGTGCCAGCAGCTTATATTTAGCGGGAGGGCCAGATACGCAGTATTTT,CASSLYLAGGPDTQYF